This entry features one TCR beta chain sequence. This specimen belongs to a study of blood T cells in healthy people across ages. Primers used in a second PCR of roughly 6 to 11 cycles were a sample-barcoded 5' primer and a J-beta primer mix. TCRdb recomputed calls from the 5' RACE reads with MiXCR, one row per CDR3 protein. The data hold more than 650,000 distinct CDR3 sequences, with about 53% observed a single time. The sample consisted of blood. The receptor was isolated from an elderly man in good health.

This chain's CDR3 is CASIGLYEQYF. The CDR3 nucleotides read TGTGCCAGCATCGGACTTTACGAGCAGTACTTC. This chain uses TRBV2 with TRBJ2-5, with a tentative D call TRBD2 (5 bases). With the DNA end fitting TRBJ2-7 better, the J assignment may be wrong. CDR1 is SNHLY and CDR2 is FYNNEI in the germline V gene. The CDR3 loop spans 11 amino acids.